The entry below gives a single TCR beta chain sequence along with its context. The target antigen is unknown. This specimen belongs to a study of a mutant IDH1 vaccine in newly diagnosed glioma. For the study at large: Vaccines were first given 4-6 weeks after radiotherapy alone, or with temozolomide cycles. It was radiotherapy, temozolomide, or both that patients received previously, with most receiving both.

V was clipped by 4 bases and J by 2 bases, with 10 bases between them. The CDR3 totals 13 residues. Germline V lookup: CDR1 SGHRS, CDR2 YFSETQ. As for time point: week 5, during vaccination. The vaccine gave 300 ug of a 20-mer mutant IDH1 peptide subcutaneously per dose. Repertoires were generated with immunoSEQ multiplex PCR, while TCRdb's copy carries only in-frame clones and drops some. The sample holds 38,000 or so clones, approximately 90% seen once. Broader study findings: Changes in top peripheral clonotypes did not appear linked to pseudoprogression. Overall, around 94% of patients had vaccine-induced immune responses.

The chain recombines TRBV5-1 with TRBJ2-7; no firm D call. The source of this sequence is a man aged 50 to 60 with glioma. This specimen consisted of PBMCs, obtained from a glioma patient whose treatment included an IDH1 peptide vaccine. The CDR3 DNA is TGCGCCAGCAGCCCCGTTAGTACCTACGAGCAGTACTTC. Its translation: CASSPVSTYEQYF.